Sequencing of this T cell receptor (beta chain) was carried out in a study of CD4 and CD8 cells across lung adenocarcinoma regions. The CDR3 covers 15 residues. Germline-derived CDR1 and CDR2 are KGHDR and SFDVKD. Trimming removed 2 bases at V and 1 base at J, with 9 bases between. Localized lung adenocarcinoma, a non-small cell lung cancer, affected the donors. TCRdb re-called the PCR reads through MiXCR, storing one row per CDR3 protein. The sample consists of about 12,000 distinct CDR3 sequences, 53% of them appearing once. The sequence was obtained from a female donor with lung adenocarcinoma. The CD4 and CD8 labels of this study may be unreliable. The sample was CD8+ T cells from the center of a lung tumor. This chain uses TRBV24-1 with TRBJ2-3, with D perhaps TRBD1 (5 bases). The CDR3 loop reads CATSDSETGTDTQYF. CDR3 sequence (DNA): TGTGCCACCAGTGATTCCGAGACAGGCACAGATACGCAGTATTTT.